The 8 T cell receptor beta chains below were found in one sample sequenced in a study of cytomegalovirus exposure and HLA in healthy donors. 13 Jbeta primers and 60 Vbeta primers were used for the PCR. Generated by immunoSEQ multiplex PCR, the TCRdb table keeps only in-frame clones and is missing some. Of 200,000 or so clones listed, about 86% were seen once; the top ten hold 2.1%. The sample comprised PBMCs. The origin of the receptors is a woman between 18 and 29 years old in good health and CMV-seropositive.

The rearrangement joins TRBV19 to TRBJ1-6, with 7 bases matching TRBD1. With V trimmed by 4 bases and J by 7 bases, 7 bases remained unmatched. CDR1 is LNHDA, CDR2 SQIVND, per germline (reference sequence). The CDR3 sequence is 15 residues long. The CDR3 is CASSRNDRDNSPLHF. The CDR3 DNA reads TGTGCCAGTAGTAGGAACGACAGGGACAATTCACCCCTCCACTTT. The complete variable domain, with remaining parts taken from reference TRBV19 and TRBJ1-6, reads DGGITQSPKYLFRKEGQNVTLSCEQNLNHDAMYWYRQDPGQGLRLIYYSQIVNDFQKGDIAEGYSVSREKKESFPLTVTSAQKNPTAFYLCASSRNDRDNSPLHFGNGTRLTVT.

This rearrangement joins TRBV6-5 to TRBJ2-7; 9 bases are shared with TRBD2. Germline CDR1 and CDR2: MNHEY and SVGAGI. This CDR3 has 14 residues. Unmatched junction bases numbered 5, after V lost 6 bases and J lost 2 bases. CDR3 sequence (DNA): TGTGCCAGCAGAGGGGCTAGCGGGGCCTACGAGCAGTACTTC. Encoded protein: CASRGASGAYEQYF.

The chain carries TRBV27 and TRBJ1-1, with 7 bases that match TRBD1. V lost 0 bases to trimming and J lost 4 bases; unmatched junction nucleotides: 5. This CDR3 comprises 15 residues. The germline gives CDR1 MNHEY, CDR2 SMNVEV (reference sequence). In DNA, the CDR3 is TGTGCCAGCAGTTTATCGAGGGGGCCGAGCACTGAAGCTTTCTTT. Translated, it gives CASSLSRGPSTEAFF.

The V and J genes are TRBV21-1 and TRBJ1-4; the table gives TRBD1 as D, unverified against the DNA. TRBV21-1 is listed as a pseudogene. The CDR3 is made up of 15 amino acids. The CDR3 DNA is TGTGCCAGCAGCAGGGACAGGGGAAGGAGTGAAAAACTGTTTTTT. Its protein is CASSRDRGRSEKLFF.

The chain employs TRBV10-3 and TRBJ2-7, with 9 bases matching TRBD1. Trimming at V came to 11 bases and at J to 2 bases, leaving 7 bases not matched to a gene. This CDR3 has 13 amino acids. Germline CDR1 reads ENHRY; CDR2 reads SYGVKD. The CDR3 DNA follows: TGTGCCGCCTCGGGGGACAGGGCCTACGAGCAGTACTTC. Its protein product is CAASGDRAYEQYF.

V gene TRBV2 combines with J gene TRBJ1-5, with D perhaps TRBD1 (5 bases). V gave up 6 bases and J gave up 4 bases, with 7 bases separating them. Germline V gene data show CDR1 as SNHLY and CDR2 as FYNNEI. The CDR3 covers 12 residues. CDR3 coding DNA: TGTGCCAGCAGGACAGTTAATCAGCCCCAGCATTTT. Translated: CASRTVNQPQHF.

This rearrangement joins TRBV6-1 to TRBJ1-5; D not certain. The ends were cut back, 4 bases at V and 2 bases at J, with 12 bases in the middle. In germline, CDR1 is MNHNS, CDR2 SASEGT. The CDR3 loop spans 15 amino acids. DNA of the CDR3: TGTGCCAGCAGTGTCACACCCGAGGGCAATCAGCCCCAGCATTTT. Its protein is CASSVTPEGNQPQHF.

In this sample, this clone turned up a few times. This chain uses TRBV12-5 with TRBJ2-2, with 7 bases matching TRBD2. The V gene end was trimmed by 3 bases and the J gene end by 7 bases; junction bases not matched to a gene: 5. The V gene's germline CDR1 is LGHNT and CDR2 FRNRAP. CDR3 length: 14 amino acids. The CDR3 nucleotides read TGTGCTAGTGGTTTTAAACCGGGGGGCGGGGAGCTGTTTTTT. This gives the protein CASGFKPGGGELFF.